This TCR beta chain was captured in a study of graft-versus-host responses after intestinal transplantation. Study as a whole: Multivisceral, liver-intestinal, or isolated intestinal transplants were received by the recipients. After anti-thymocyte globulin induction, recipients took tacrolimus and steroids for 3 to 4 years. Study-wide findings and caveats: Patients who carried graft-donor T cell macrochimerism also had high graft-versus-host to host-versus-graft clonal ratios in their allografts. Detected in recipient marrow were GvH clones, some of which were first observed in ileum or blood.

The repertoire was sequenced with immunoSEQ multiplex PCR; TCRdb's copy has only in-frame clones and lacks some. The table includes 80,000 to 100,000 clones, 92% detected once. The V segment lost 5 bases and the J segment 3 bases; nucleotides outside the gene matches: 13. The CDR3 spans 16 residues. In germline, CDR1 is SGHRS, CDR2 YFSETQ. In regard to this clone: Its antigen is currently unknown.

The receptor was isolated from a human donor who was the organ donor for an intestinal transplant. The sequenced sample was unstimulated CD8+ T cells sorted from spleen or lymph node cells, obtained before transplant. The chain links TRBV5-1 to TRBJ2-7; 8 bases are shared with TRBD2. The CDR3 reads CASRVMSGRGDYEQYF. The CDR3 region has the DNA TGCGCCAGCAGGGTTATGAGCGGGAGAGGGGACTACGAGCAGTACTTC.